These 4 T cell receptor beta chains originate from one sample sequenced in a study of a mutant IDH1 vaccine in newly diagnosed glioma. These receptors have no known antigen. TCRdb's copy holds only in-frame clones and misses some; the assay was immunoSEQ multiplex PCR. The sample has roughly 54,000 clones; around four fifths are singletons. Time point denoted: week 35, safety follow-up. Vaccination used 300 ug of mutant IDH1 20-mer peptide per dose, with topical imiquimod. The source was PBMCs, collected from a glioma patient whose treatment included an IDH1 peptide vaccine. The receptor set was obtained from a young woman with glioma.

The genes are TRBV6-6 and TRBJ2-7, with D tentatively TRBD1 (6 bases). Germline CDR1 reads MNHNY; CDR2 reads SVGAGI (reference sequence). CDR3 length: 15 residues. Trimming stripped 7 bases from V and 0 bases from J, with 16 bases between. CDR3 in amino acids: CASMIGGTFSYEQYF. The CDR3 region has the DNA TGTGCCAGCATGATTGGGGGCACCTTCTCCTACGAGCAGTACTTC.

The chain is built from TRBV5-1 and TRBJ2-6; D remains unclear. This CDR3 is built from 15 residues. Trimming took off 0 bases at V and 0 bases at J, with 4 bases between the two ends. Germline CDR1 is SGHRS and CDR2 is YFSETQ. Here the CDR3 reads CASSLGGSGANVLTF. CDR3 nucleotides: TGCGCCAGCAGCTTGGGGGGCTCTGGGGCCAACGTCCTGACTTTC.

The chain has TRBV19 and TRBJ1-1; maybe TRBD1 (5 bases). V gave up 2 bases and J gave up 0 bases, with 7 bases separating them. The CDR3 spans 14 residues. Germline V gene lookup returns CDR1 LNHDA and CDR2 SQIVND (reference sequence). The CDR3 coding sequence is TGTGCCAGTAGTATAAGCAGGGTGAACACTGAAGCTTTCTTT. It translates to CASSISRVNTEAFF.

The chain combines TRBV5-6 with TRBJ2-7; D might be TRBD1 (6 bases). The V gene's germline CDR1 is SGHDT and CDR2 YYEEEE. With 4 bases removed from V and 7 bases from J, the gap between germline ends came to 15 bases. CDR3 size: 13 residues. The CDR3 loop reads CASSEDRSTEQYF. The CDR3 region has the DNA TGTGCCAGCAGCGAAGACAGGTCTACGGAGCAGTACTTC.